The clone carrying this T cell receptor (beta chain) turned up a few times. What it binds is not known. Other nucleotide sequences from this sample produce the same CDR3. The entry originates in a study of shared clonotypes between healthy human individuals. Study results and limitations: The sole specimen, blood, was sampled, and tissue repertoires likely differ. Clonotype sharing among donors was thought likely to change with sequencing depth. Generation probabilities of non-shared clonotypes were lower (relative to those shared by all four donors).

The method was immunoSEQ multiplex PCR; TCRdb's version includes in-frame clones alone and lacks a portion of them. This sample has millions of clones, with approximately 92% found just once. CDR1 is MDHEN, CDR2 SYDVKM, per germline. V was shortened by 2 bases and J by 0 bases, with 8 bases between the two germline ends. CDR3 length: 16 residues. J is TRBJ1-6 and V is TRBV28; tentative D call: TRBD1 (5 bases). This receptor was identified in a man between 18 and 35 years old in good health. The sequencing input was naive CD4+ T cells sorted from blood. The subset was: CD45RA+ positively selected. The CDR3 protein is CASSLGGSSYNSPLHF. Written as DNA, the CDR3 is TGTGCCAGCAGTTTAGGGGGGAGCTCCTATAATTCACCCCTCCACTTT.